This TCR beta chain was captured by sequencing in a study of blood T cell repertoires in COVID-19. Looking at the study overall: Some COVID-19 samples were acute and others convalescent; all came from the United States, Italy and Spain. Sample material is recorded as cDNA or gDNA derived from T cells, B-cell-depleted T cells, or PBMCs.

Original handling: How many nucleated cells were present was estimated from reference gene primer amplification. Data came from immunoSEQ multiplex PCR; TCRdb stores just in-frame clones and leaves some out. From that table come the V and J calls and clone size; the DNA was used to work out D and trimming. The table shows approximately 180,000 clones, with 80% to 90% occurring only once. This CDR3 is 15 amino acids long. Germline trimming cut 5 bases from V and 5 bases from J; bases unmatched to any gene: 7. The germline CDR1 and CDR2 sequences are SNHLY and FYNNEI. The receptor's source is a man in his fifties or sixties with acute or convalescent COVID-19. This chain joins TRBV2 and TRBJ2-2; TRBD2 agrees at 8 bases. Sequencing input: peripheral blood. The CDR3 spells CASSFSGEDTGELFF. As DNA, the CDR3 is TGTGCCAGCAGTTTTAGCGGGGAGGATACCGGGGAGCTGTTTTTT.